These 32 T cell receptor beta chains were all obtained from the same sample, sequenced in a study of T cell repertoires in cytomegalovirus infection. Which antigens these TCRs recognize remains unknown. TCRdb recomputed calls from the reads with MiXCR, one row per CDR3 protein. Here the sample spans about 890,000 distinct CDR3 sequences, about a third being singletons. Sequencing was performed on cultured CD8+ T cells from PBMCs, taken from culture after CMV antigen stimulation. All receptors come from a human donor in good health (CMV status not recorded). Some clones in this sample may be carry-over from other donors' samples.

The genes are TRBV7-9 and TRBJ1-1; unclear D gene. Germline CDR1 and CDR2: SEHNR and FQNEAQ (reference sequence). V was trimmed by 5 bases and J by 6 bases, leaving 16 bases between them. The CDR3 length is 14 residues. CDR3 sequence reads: CASSPMAPIAEAFF. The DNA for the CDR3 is TGTGCCAGCAGCCCGATGGCCCCGATTGCTGAAGCTTTCTTT. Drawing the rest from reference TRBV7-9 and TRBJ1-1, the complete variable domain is DTGVSQNPRHKITKRGQNVTFRCDPISEHNRLYWYRQTLGQGPEFLTYFQNEAQLEKSRLLSDRFSAERPKGSFSTLEIQRTEQGDSAMYLCASSPMAPIAEAFFGQGTRLTVV.

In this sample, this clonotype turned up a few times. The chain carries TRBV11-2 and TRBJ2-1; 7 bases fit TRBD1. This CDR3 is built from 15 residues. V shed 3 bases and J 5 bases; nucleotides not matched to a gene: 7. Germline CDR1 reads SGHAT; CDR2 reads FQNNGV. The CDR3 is CASSFPGQKNNEQFF. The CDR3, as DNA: TGTGCCAGCAGCTTTCCGGGACAGAAAAACAATGAGCAGTTCTTC.

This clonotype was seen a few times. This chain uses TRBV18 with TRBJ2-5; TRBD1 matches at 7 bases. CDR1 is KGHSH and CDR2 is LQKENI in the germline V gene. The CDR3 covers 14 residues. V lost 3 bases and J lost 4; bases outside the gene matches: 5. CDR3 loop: CASSPRDSPETQYF. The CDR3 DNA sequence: TGTGCCAGCTCACCGAGGGACAGCCCAGAGACCCAGTACTTC.

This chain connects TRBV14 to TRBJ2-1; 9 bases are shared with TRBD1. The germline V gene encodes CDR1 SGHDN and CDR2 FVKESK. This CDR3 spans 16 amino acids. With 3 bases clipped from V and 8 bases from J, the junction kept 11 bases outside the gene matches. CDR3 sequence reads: CASSHLDRGVLDEQFF. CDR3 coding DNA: TGTGCCAGCAGCCACTTGGACAGGGGAGTTCTTGATGAGCAGTTCTTC.

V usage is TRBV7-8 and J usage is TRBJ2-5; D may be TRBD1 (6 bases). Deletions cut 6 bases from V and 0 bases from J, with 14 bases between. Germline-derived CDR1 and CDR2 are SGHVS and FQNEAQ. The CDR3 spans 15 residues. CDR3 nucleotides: TGTGCCAGCAGGTCAAAACAGGGATACCAAGAGACCCAGTACTTC. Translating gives CASRSKQGYQETQYF.

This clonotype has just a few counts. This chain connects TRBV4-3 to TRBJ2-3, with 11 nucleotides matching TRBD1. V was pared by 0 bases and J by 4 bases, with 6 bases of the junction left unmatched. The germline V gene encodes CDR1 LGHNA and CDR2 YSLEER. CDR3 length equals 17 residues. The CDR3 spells CASSQDQRTGGPDTQYF. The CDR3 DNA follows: TGCGCCAGCAGCCAAGATCAACGGACAGGGGGCCCAGATACGCAGTATTTT.

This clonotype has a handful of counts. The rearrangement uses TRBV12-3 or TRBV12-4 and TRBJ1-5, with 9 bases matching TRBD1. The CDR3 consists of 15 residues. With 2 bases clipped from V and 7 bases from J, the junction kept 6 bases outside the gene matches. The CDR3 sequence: CASSLTGGAGQPQHF. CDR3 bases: TGTGCCAGCAGTTTAACAGGGGGCGCAGGACAGCCCCAGCATTTT.

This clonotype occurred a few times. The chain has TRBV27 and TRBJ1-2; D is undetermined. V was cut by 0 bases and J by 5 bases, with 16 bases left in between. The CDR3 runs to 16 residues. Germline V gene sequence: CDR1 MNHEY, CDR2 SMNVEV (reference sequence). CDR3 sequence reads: CASSLSYPPNPYGYTF. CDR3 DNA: TGTGCCAGCAGTTTATCATACCCACCCAACCCTTATGGCTACACCTTC.

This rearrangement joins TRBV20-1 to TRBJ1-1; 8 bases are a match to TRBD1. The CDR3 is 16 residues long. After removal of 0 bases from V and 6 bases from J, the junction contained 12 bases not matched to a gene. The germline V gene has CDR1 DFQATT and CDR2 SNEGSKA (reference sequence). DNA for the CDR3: TGCAGTGCTAGAGAAGTAGAGACAGGGGTGTTTCCTGAAGCTTTCTTT. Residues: CSAREVETGVFPEAFF.

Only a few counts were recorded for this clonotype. The CDR3 loop is CASSPRVFQETQYF. The CDR3 DNA is TGTGCCAGCAGCCCTAGGGTTTTCCAAGAGACCCAGTACTTC. This chain links TRBV11-2 with TRBJ2-5, with D uncertain. The V and J ends lost 5 bases and 1 base respectively, with 11 bases between them. Germline CDR1 and CDR2: SGHAT and FQNNGV. This CDR3 comprises 14 residues.

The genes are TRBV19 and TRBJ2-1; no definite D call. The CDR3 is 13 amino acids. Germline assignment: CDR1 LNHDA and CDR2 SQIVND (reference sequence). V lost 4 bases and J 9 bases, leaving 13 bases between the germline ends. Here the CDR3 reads CASSTASFGEQFF. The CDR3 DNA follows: TGTGCCAGTAGTACGGCCTCCTTTGGTGAGCAGTTCTTC.

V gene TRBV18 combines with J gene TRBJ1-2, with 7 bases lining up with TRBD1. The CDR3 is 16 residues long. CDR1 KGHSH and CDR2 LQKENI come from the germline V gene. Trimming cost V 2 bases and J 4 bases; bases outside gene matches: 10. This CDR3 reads CASSPSPPTGLYGYTF. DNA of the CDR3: TGTGCCAGCTCACCATCACCCCCGACAGGGCTCTATGGCTACACCTTC.

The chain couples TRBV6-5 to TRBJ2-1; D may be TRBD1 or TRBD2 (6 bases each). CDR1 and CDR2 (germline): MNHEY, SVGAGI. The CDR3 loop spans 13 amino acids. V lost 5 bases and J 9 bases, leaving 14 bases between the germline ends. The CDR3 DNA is TGTGCCAGCAGTAGGGGGGACTGGAGTGAGCAGTTCTTC. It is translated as CASSRGDWSEQFF.

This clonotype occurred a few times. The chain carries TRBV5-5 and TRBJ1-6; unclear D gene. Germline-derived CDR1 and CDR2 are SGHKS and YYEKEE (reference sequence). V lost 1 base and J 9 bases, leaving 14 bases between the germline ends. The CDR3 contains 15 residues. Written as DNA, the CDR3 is TGTGCCAGCAGCTTGAGTTCCCTAAGCGGTTCACCCCTCCACTTT. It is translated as CASSLSSLSGSPLHF.

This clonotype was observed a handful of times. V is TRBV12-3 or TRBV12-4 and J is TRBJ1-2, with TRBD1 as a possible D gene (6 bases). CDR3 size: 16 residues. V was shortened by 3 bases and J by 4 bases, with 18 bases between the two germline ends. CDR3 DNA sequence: TGTGCCAGCAGTTTGTGGGGGCCTACCCTCCCCTATGGCTACACCTTC. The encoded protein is CASSLWGPTLPYGYTF.

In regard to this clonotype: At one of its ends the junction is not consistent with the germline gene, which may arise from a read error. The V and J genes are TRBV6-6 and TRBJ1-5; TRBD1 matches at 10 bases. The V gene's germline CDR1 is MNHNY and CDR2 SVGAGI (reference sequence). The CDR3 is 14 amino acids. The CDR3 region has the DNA TGTGCCAGCAGCTGGACAGGGGGTAAGCAGCCCCAGCAATTT. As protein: CASSWTGGKQPQQF.

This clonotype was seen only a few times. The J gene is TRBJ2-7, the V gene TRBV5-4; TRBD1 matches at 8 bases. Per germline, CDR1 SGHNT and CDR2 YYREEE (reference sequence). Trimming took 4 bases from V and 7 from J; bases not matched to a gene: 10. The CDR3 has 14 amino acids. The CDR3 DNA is TGTGCCAGCAGCCCGTGGACAGGGTATGAGGAGCAGTACTTC. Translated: CASSPWTGYEEQYF. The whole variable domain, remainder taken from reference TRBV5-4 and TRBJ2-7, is ETGVTQSPTHLIKTRGQQVTLRCSSQSGHNTVSWYQQALGQGPQFIFQYYREEENGRGNFPPRFSGLQFPNYSSELNVNALELDDSALYLCASSPWTGYEEQYFGPGTRLTVT.

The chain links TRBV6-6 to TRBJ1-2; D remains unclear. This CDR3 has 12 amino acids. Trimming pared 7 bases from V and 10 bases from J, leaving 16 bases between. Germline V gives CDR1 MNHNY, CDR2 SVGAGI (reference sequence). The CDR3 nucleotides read TGTGCCAGCATCTTACCGGAGGGAGACTACACCTTC. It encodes CASILPEGDYTF.

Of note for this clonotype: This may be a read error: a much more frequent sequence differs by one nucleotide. Written as DNA, the CDR3 is TGTACCAGCAGCTTAGGGACAGGGCCTTACGAGCAGTACGTC. This sequence encodes CTSSLGTGPYEQYV. The chain joins TRBV7-2 to TRBJ2-7, with TRBD1 identical over 8 bases. With V trimmed by 1 base and J by 4 bases, 3 bases remained unmatched. The CDR3 consists of 14 residues. Germline V gene data show CDR1 as SGHTA and CDR2 as FQGNSA.

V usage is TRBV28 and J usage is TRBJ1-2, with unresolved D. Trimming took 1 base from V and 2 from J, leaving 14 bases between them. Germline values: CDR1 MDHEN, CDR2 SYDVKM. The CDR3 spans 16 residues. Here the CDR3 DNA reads TGTGCCAGCAGTTTATTGATCGTCAGTCCAAACTATGGCTACACCTTC. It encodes CASSLLIVSPNYGYTF.

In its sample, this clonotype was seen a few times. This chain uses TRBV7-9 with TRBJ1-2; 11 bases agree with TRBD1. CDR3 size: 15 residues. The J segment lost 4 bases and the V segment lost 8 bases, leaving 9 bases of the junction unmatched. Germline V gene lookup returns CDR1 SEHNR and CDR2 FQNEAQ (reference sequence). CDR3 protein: CASGPRTGGIYGYTF. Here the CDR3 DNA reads TGTGCCAGCGGCCCCCGGACAGGGGGCATCTATGGCTACACCTTC.

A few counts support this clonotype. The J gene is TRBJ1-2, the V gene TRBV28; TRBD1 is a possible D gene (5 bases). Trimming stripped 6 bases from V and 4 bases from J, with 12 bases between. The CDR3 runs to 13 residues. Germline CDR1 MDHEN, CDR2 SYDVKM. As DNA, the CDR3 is TGTGCCAGCAGCCAGGACACCCGCTATGGCTACACCTTC. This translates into CASSQDTRYGYTF.

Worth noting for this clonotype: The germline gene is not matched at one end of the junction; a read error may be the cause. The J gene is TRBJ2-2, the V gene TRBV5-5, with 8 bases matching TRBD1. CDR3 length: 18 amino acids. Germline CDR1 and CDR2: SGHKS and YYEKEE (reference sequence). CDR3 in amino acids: CANSLLVSGQVRTGELFF. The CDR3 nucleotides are TGTGCCAACAGCTTGTTGGTGTCGGGACAGGTTCGCACCGGGGAGCTGTTTTTT.

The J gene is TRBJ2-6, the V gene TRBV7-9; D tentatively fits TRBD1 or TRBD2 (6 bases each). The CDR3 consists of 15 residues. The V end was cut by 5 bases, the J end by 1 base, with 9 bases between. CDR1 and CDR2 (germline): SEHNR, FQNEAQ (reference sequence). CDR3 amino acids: CASSRGGSGANVLTF. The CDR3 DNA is TGTGCCAGCAGCCGAGGGGGGTCTGGGGCCAACGTCCTGACTTTC.

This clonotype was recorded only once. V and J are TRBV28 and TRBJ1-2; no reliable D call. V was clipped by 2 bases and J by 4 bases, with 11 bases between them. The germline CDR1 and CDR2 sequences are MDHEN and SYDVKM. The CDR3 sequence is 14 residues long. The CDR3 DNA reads TGTGCCAGCAGTTTAAGCCCCGTAATCTATGGCTACACCTTC. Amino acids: CASSLSPVIYGYTF.

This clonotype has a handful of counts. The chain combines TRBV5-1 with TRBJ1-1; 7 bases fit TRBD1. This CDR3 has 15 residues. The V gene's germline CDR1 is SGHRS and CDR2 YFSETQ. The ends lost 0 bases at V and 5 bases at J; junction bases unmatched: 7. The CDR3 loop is CASSLVAGGRTEAFF. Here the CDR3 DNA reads TGCGCCAGCAGCTTGGTAGCAGGGGGGAGGACTGAAGCTTTCTTT.

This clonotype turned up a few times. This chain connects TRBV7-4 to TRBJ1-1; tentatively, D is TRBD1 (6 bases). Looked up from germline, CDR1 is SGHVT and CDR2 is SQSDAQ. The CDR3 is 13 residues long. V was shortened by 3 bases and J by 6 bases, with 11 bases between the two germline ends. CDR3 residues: CASSFAGVPEAFF. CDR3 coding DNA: TGTGCCAGCAGCTTTGCAGGGGTTCCTGAAGCTTTCTTT.

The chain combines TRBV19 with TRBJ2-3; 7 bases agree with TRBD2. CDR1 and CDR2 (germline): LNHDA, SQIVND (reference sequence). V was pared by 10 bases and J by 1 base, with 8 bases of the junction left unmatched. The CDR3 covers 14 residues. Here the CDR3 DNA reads TGTGCCACGGAGGAGACTAGCCGCACAGATACGCAGTATTTT. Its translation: CATEETSRTDTQYF.

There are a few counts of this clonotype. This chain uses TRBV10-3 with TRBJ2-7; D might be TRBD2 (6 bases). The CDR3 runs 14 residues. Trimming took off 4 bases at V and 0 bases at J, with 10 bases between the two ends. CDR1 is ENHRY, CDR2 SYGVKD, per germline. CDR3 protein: CAISAAGSSYEQYF. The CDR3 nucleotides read TGTGCCATCAGTGCTGCCGGGAGCTCCTACGAGCAGTACTTC.

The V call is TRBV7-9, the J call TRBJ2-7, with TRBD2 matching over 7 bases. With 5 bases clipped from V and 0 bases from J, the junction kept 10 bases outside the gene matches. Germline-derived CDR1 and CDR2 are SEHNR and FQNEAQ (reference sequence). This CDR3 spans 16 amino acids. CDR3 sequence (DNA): TGTGCCAGCAGCCCCCGGGACTACCAGGTCTCCTACGAGCAGTACTTC. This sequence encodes CASSPRDYQVSYEQYF.

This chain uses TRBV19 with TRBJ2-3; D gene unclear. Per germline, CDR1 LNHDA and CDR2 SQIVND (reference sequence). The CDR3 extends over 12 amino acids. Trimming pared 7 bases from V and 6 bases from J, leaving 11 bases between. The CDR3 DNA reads TGTGCCAGTACCCCCGGACGGGATACGCAGTATTTT. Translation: CASTPGRDTQYF.

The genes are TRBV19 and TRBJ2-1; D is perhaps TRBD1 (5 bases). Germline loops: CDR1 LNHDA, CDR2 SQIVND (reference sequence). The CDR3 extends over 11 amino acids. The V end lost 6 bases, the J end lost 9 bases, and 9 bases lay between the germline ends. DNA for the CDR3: TGTGCCAGTAGCCCAGGGTTTGAGCAGTTCTTC. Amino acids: CASSPGFEQFF.